This T cell receptor beta chain came from a study of neurological immune-mediated disorders. About the research overall: Multiple sclerosis patients numbered some 35, with approximately 30 relapsing-remitting and 3 secondary progressive.

By 5'RACE with 10-nucleotide random UMIs, the cDNA was made. TCRdb passed the 5' RACE reads through MiXCR, listing each CDR3 protein once. The sample includes 25,000 to 30,000 distinct CDR3 sequences, over 3% of them seen just once. CDR3 length: 13 amino acids. Deletions cut 4 bases from V and 4 bases from J, with 11 bases between. CDR1 and CDR2 (germline): SGHRS, YFSETQ. Study-wide findings and caveats: The multiple sclerosis repertoire cluster had no association with any clinical or MRI feature. Multiple sclerosis patients had less TCR clonal expansion than even healthy controls, unlike HTLV-1-associated myelopathy.

This clonotype occurred many times. Its specificity is unknown. Sample: PBMCs. The TCR sequence derives from a woman aged 25 to 45 with multiple sclerosis. The chain joins TRBV5-1 to TRBJ2-5, with D unclear. The CDR3 bases are TGCGCCAGCAGCAACGGGCCGGGAGAGACCCAGTACTTC. Translated, it gives CASSNGPGETQYF.